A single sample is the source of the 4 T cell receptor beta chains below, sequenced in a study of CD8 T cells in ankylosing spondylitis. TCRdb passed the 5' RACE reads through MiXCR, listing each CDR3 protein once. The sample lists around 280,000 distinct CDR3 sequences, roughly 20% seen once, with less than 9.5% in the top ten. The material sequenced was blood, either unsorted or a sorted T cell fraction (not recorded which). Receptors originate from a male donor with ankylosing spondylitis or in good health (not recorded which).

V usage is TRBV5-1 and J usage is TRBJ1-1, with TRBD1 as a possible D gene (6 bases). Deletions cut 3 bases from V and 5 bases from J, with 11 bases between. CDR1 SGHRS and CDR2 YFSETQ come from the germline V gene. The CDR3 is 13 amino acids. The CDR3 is CASSSTGMTEAFF. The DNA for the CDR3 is TGCGCCAGCAGCTCAACAGGGATGACTGAAGCTTTCTTT.

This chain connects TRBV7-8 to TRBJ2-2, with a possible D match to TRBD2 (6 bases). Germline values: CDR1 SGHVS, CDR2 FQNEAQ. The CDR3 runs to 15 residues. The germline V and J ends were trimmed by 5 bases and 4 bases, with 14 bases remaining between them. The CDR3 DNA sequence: TGTGCCAGCAGCCCCAGGTACGGGGGCACCGGGGAGCTGTTTTTT. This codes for CASSPRYGGTGELFF.

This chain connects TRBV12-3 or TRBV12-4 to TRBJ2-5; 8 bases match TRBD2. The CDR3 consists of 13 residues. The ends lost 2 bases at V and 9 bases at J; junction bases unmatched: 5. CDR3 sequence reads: CASSLTSGGAQYF. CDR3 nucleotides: TGTGCCAGCAGTTTAACTAGCGGAGGGGCCCAGTACTTC.

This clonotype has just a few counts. CDR3 nucleotides: TGTGCCAGCAGCGGTAAAGATACGCAGTATTTT. Its protein product is CASSGKDTQYF. V and J are TRBV9 and TRBJ2-3, with D unclear. The CDR3 runs to 11 residues. The germline V gene encodes CDR1 SGDLS and CDR2 YYNGEE. Trimming removed 3 bases from V and 5 bases from J, with 4 bases in between.